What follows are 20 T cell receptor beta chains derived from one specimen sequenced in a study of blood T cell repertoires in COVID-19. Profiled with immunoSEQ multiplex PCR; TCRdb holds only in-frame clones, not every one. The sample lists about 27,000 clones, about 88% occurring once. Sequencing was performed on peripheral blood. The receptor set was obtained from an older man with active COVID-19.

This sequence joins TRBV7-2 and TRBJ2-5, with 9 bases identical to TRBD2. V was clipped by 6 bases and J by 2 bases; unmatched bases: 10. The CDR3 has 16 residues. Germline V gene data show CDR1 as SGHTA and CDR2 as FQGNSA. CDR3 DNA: TGTGCCAGCAGTATAGCGGGTAGCGGGGGACAAGAGACCCAGTACTTC. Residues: CASSIAGSGGQETQYF.

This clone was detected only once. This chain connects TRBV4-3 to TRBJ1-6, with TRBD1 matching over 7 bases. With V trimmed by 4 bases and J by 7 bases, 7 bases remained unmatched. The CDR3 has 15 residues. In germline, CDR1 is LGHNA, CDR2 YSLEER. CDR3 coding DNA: TGCGCCAGCAGCCCTACCTTGACAGGGAATTCACCCCTCCACTTT. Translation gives CASSPTLTGNSPLHF.

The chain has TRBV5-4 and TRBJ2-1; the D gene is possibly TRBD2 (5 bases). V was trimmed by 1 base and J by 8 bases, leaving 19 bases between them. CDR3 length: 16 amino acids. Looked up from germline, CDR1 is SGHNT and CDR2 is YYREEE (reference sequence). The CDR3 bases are TGTGCCAGCAGCTTGAGGTCCGGGGTTATTAGCGATGAGCAGTTCTTC. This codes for CASSLRSGVISDEQFF.

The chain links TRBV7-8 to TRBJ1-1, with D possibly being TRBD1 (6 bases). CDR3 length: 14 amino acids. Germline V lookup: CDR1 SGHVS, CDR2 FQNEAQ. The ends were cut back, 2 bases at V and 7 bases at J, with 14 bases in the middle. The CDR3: CASSLPGDLIEAFF. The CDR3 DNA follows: TGTGCCAGCAGCTTACCAGGGGACCTGATTGAAGCTTTCTTT.

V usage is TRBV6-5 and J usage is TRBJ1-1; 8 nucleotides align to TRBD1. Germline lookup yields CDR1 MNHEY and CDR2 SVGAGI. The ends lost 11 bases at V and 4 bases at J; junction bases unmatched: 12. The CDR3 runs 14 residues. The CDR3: CAAAPGGSITEAFF. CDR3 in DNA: TGTGCCGCTGCCCCAGGGGGCAGCATCACTGAAGCTTTCTTT.

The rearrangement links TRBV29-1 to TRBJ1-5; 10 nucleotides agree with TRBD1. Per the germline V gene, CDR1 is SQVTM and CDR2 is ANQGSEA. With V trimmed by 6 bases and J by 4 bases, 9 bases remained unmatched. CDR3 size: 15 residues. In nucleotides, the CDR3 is TGCAGCGTCTCGACCGGGACAGGGGAAAATCAGCCCCAGCATTTT. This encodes CSVSTGTGENQPQHF.

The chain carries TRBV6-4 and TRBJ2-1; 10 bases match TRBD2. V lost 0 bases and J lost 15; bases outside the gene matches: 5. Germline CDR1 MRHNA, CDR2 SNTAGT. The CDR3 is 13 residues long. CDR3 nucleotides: TGTGCCAGCAGTGACTCTAAGACTAGCGGGTGGTTCTTC. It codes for CASSDSKTSGWFF.

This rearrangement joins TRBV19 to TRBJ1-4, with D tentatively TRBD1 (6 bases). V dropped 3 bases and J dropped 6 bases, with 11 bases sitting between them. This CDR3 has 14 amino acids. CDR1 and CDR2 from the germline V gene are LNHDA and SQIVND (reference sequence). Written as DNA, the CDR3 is TGTGCCAGTAGTATCCGGGCAGGGGATGAAAAACTGTTTTTT. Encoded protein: CASSIRAGDEKLFF.

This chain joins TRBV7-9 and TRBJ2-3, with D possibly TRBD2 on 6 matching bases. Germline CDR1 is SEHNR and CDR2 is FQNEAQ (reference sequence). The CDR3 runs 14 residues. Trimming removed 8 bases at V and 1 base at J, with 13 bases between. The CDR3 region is CASELAMGTDTQYF. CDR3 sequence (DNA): TGTGCCAGCGAGCTAGCGATGGGCACAGATACGCAGTATTTT.

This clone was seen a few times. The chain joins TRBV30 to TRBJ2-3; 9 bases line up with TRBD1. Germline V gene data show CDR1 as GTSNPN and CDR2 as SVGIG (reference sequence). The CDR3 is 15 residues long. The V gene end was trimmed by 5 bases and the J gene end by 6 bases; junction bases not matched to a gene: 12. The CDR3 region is CAWARQGGYRDTQYF. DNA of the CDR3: TGTGCCTGGGCCCGACAGGGGGGGTATAGGGATACGCAGTATTTT.

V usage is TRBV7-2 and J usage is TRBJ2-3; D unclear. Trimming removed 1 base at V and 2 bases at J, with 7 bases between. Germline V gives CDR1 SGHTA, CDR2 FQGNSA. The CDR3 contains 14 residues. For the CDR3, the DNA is TGTGCCAGCAGCTTAGTACAGAACACAGATACGCAGTATTTT. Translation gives CASSLVQNTDTQYF.

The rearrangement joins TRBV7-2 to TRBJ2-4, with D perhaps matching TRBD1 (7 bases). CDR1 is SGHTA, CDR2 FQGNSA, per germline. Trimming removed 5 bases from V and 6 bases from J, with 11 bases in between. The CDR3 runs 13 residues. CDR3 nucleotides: TGTGCCAGCAGCGCGGGACAGCCAAACATTCAGTACTTC. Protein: CASSAGQPNIQYF.

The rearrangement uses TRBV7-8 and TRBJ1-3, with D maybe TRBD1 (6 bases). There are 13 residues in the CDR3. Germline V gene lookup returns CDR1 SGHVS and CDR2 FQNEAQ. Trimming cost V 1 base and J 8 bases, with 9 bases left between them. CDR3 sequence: CASSLGQVDTIYF. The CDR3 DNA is TGTGCCAGCAGCTTAGGACAGGTAGACACCATATATTTT.

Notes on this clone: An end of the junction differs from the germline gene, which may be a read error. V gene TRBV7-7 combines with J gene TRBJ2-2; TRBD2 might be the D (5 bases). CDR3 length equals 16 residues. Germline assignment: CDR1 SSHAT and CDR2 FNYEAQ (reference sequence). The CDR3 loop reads CASSPSGSLNTGELFF. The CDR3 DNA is TGTGCTAGCAGCCCCTCGGGGTCCTTGAACACCGGGGAGCTGTTTTTT.

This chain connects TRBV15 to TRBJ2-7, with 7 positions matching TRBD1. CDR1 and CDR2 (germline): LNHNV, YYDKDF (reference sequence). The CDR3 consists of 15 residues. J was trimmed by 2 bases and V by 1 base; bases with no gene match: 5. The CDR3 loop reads CATSRGRGQTYEQYF. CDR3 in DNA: TGTGCCACCAGCAGAGGTCGGGGACAGACCTACGAGCAGTACTTC.

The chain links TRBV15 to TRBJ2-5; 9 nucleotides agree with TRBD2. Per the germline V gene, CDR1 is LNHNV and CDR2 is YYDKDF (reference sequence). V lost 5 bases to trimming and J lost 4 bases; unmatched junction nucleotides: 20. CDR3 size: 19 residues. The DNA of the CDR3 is TGTGCCACCAGCTCCCAACAGGACGAGCGGGGGGCACCGCGAGAGACCCAGTACTTC. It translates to CATSSQQDERGAPRETQYF. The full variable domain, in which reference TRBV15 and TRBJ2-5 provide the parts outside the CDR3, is DAMVIQNPRYQVTQFGKPVTLSCSQTLNHNVMYWYQQKSSQAPKLLFHYYDKDFNNEADTPDNFQSRRPNTSFCFLDIRSPGLGDTAMYLCATSSQQDERGAPRETQYFGPGTRLLVL.

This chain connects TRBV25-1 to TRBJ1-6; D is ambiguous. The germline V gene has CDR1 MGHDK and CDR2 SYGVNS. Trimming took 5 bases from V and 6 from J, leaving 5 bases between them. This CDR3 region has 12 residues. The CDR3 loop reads CASSLSNSPLHF. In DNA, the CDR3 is TGTGCCAGCAGTCTCAGTAATTCACCCCTCCACTTT.

This CDR3 is CASSPIRGPNSPLHF. The CDR3 DNA is TGTGCCAGCAGCCCGATCAGGGGGCCAAATTCACCCCTCCACTTT. The V and J genes are TRBV7-8 and TRBJ1-6, with TRBD1 identical over 8 bases. This CDR3 is 15 amino acids long. V lost 5 bases, J lost 7 bases, and 7 bases stayed unmatched. From germline, CDR1 is SGHVS and CDR2 FQNEAQ.

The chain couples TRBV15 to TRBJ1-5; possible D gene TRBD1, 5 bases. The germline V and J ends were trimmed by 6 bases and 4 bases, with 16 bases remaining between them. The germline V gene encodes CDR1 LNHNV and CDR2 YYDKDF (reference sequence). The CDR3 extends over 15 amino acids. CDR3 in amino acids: CATRGGRGGNQPQHF. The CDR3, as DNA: TGTGCCACCAGGGGAGGGAGGGGCGGGAATCAGCCCCAGCATTTT.

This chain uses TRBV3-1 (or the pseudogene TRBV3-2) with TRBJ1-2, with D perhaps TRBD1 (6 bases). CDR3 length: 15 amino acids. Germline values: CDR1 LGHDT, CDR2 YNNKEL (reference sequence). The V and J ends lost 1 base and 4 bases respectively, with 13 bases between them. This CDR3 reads CASSQVPGQIYGYTF. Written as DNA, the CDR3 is TGTGCCAGCAGCCAAGTCCCTGGACAGATCTATGGCTACACCTTC.